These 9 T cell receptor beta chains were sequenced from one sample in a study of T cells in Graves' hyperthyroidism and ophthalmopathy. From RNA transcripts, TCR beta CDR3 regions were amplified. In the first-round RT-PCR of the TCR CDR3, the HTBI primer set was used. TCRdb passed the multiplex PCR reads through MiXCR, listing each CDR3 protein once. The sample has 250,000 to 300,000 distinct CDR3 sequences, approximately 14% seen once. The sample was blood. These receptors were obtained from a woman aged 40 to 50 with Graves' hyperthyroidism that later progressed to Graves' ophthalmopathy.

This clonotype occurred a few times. The CDR3 spells CASSIGTSGEQYF. The CDR3 DNA reads TGTGCCAGCAGTATCGGGACTAGCGGGGAGCAGTACTTC. The rearrangement links TRBV2 to TRBJ2-7; 12 positions match TRBD2. This CDR3 has 13 residues. After removal of 5 bases from V and 7 bases from J, the junction contained 3 bases not matched to a gene. Germline assignment: CDR1 SNHLY and CDR2 FYNNEI.

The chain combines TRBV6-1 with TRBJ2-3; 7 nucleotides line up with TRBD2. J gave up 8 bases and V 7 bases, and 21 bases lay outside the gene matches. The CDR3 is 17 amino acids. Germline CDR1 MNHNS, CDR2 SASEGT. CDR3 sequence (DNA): TGTGCCAGCACTTATTTGATGAGTAGCGGGTCTACCCTTACGCAGTATTTT. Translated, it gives CASTYLMSSGSTLTQYF.

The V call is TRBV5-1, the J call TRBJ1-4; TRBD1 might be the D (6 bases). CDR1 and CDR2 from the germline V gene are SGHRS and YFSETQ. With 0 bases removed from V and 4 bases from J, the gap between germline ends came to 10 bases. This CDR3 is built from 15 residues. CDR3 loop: CASSLEGVYNEKLFF. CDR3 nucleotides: TGCGCCAGCAGCTTGGAGGGGGTCTATAATGAAAAACTGTTTTTT.

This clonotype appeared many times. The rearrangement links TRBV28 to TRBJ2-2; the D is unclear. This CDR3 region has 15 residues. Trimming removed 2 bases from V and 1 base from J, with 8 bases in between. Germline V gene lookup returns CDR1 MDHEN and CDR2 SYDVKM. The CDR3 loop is CASSLVLGNTGELFF. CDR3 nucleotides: TGTGCCAGCAGTTTAGTTCTCGGGAACACCGGGGAGCTGTTTTTT.

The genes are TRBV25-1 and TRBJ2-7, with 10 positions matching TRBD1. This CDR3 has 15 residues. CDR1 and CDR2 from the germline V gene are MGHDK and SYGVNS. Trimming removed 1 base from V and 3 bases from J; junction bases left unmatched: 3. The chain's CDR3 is CASSEWGTGVYEQYF. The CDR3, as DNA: TGTGCCAGCAGTGAATGGGGGACAGGGGTCTACGAGCAGTACTTC.

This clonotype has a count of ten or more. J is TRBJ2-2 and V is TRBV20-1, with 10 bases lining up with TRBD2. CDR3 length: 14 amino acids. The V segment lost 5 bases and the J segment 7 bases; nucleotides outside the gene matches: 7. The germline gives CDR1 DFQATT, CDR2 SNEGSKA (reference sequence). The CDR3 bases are TGCAGTGCTGCAGCGGGAGGGCGTCGCGGGGAGCTGTTTTTT. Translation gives CSAAAGGRRGELFF.

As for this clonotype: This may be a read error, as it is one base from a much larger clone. CDR3: CASGLNRNEAFF. The CDR3 DNA reads as TGTGCCAGCGGCTTGAACAGGAACGAAGCTTTCTTT. The rearrangement links TRBV7-9 to TRBJ1-1; possible D gene TRBD1, 5 bases. CDR3 length equals 12 residues. Germline V CDR1 and CDR2: SEHNR, FQNEAQ (reference sequence).

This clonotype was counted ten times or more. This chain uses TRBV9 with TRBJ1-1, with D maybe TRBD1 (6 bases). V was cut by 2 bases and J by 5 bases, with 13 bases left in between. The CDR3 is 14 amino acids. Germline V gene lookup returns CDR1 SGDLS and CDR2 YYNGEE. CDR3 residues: CASSVTGHSTEAFF. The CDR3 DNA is TGTGCCAGCAGCGTCACGGGACATTCGACTGAAGCTTTCTTT.

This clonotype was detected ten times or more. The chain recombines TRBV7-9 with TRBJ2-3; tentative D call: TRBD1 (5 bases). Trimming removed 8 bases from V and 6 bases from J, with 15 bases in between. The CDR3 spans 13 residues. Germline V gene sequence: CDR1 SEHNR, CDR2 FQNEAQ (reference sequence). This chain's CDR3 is CASASGPLDTQYF. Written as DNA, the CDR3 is TGTGCCAGCGCGTCAGGGCCCTTGGATACGCAGTATTTT.